This T cell receptor beta chain was sequenced during a study of T cell clonality in common variable immunodeficiency. Profiling relied on immunoSEQ multiplex PCR, and the TCRdb table lists in-frame clones only, not all of them. The repertoire consists of around 57,000 clones, none detected only once. Germline CDR1 is SGHVS and CDR2 is FNYEAQ. The CDR3 has 18 residues. V lost 0 bases to trimming and J lost 4 bases; unmatched junction nucleotides: 10. Findings and limits, study-wide: TCRbeta clonality was increased in CVID versus healthy controls. Reportedly, TCR beta sequences from common variable immunodeficiency showed fewer deletions and N-nucleotide insertions. CVID subjects shared fewer TCRbeta clones than healthy controls did.

As for this clone: Its specificity is not known. Read coverage stops 3 residues before the CDR3 terminus; the germline J gene supplies the remainder.

V and J are TRBV7-6 and TRBJ2-3; 10 bases are shared with TRBD2. This TCR derives from a person between 18 and 75 years old in good health. Sequencing was carried out using peripheral blood mononuclear cells. The CDR3 bases that were read are TGTGCCAGCAGCTTAGCGGGGGGACTAGCGAGTGGGGCAGATACG. Translation gives CASSLAGGLASGADT. The whole CDR3 is CASSLAGGLASGADTQYF.